The 25 T cell receptor beta chains below come from one sample, sequenced in a study of blood T cell repertoires in COVID-19. Repertoires were generated with immunoSEQ multiplex PCR, while TCRdb's copy carries only in-frame clones and drops some. This sample has about 250,000 clones, with about 86% found just once. Sequencing input: PBMCs or T cells enriched from blood (not recorded which). Receptor source: a man aged 50 or older who had recovered from COVID-19.

This clone was seen once. The chain employs TRBV7-2 and TRBJ2-3; D is ambiguous. Looked up from germline, CDR1 is SGHTA and CDR2 is FQGNSA. With 2 bases removed from V and 5 bases from J, the gap between germline ends came to 2 bases. CDR3 size: 11 residues. CDR3 bases: TGTGCCAGCAGCTTACTAGATACGCAGTATTTT. It yields the protein CASSLLDTQYF.

The chain employs TRBV27 and TRBJ1-3; D remains ambiguous. The CDR3 contains 13 residues. V lost 4 bases and J 10 bases, leaving 14 bases between the germline ends. Germline V lookup: CDR1 MNHEY, CDR2 SMNVEV (reference sequence). The CDR3 here is CASSSSPGKTIYF. The DNA for the CDR3 is TGTGCCAGCAGTTCCTCTCCGGGGAAGACCATATATTTT.

The rearrangement links TRBV19 to TRBJ1-6, with D possibly matching TRBD1 (5 bases). The CDR3 covers 13 residues. Germline values: CDR1 LNHDA, CDR2 SQIVND (reference sequence). V lost 6 bases, J lost 9 bases, and 12 bases lay in between. The chain's CDR3 is CASRPAGGSPLHF. The CDR3 DNA follows: TGTGCCAGTAGACCGGCGGGGGGTTCACCCCTCCACTTT.

V is TRBV9 and J is TRBJ2-7, with D tentatively TRBD1 (6 bases). V lost 0 bases and J 6 bases, leaving 7 bases between the germline ends. This CDR3 contains 12 residues. Germline V gene data show CDR1 as SGDLS and CDR2 as YYNGEE. In DNA, the CDR3 is TGTGCCAGCAGCGTAGAAGGGGGCGAGCAGTACTTC. The encoded protein is CASSVEGGEQYF.

The rearrangement joins TRBV5-1 to TRBJ2-3; weak D call: TRBD1 (5 bases). This CDR3 has 17 residues. Between the trimmed V and J ends, which lost 0 bases and 1 base, there was a span of 15 bases. The germline V gene encodes CDR1 SGHRS and CDR2 YFSETQ. CDR3 loop: CASSLAQGFDGTDTQYF. The DNA of the CDR3 is TGCGCCAGCAGCTTGGCTCAGGGTTTCGACGGCACAGATACGCAGTATTTT.

This clone was seen just once. The chain joins TRBV19 to TRBJ2-2; 12 bases fit TRBD1. The CDR3 is made up of 18 amino acids. Germline V gene sequence: CDR1 LNHDA, CDR2 SQIVND (reference sequence). V shed 5 bases and J 7 bases; nucleotides not matched to a gene: 14. CDR3 sequence (DNA): TGTGCCAGTAGTTCACCCCCCGGGACAGGGGGCGCCGTCGGGGAGCTGTTTTTT. It yields the protein CASSSPPGTGGAVGELFF.

The rearrangement uses TRBV19 and TRBJ1-1, with 12 bases aligning to TRBD1. Germline CDR1 is LNHDA and CDR2 is SQIVND (reference sequence). This CDR3 region has 15 residues. The V gene end was trimmed by 5 bases and the J gene end by 0 bases; junction bases not matched to a gene: 1. The CDR3, as DNA: TGTGCCAGTAGTGGGACAGGGGGCTTGAACACTGAAGCTTTCTTT. It translates to CASSGTGGLNTEAFF. Looking up the rest from reference TRBV19 and TRBJ1-1 gives the full variable domain: DGGITQSPKYLFRKEGQNVTLSCEQNLNHDAMYWYRQDPGQGLRLIYYSQIVNDFQKGDIAEGYSVSREKKESFPLTVTSAQKNPTAFYLCASSGTGGLNTEAFFGQGTRLTVV.

This clone was counted between two and nine times. The chain uses TRBV6-6 and TRBJ1-2; 7 nucleotides agree with TRBD1. This CDR3 is 15 amino acids long. J lost 7 bases, V lost 5 bases, and 13 bases had no gene match. Germline values: CDR1 MNHNY, CDR2 SVGAGI (reference sequence). CDR3 in DNA: TGTGCCAGCAGTACTCGACAGGGCTCCTACTCTGGCTACACCTTC. Translating it yields CASSTRQGSYSGYTF.

V is TRBV11-2 and J is TRBJ2-5; TRBD1 matches at 12 bases. The CDR3 is 15 amino acids. Losses at the gene ends were 5 bases for V and 4 bases for J; bases not matched to a gene: 5. Germline V CDR1 and CDR2: SGHAT, FQNNGV. CDR3 loop: CASSPGTGGIETQYF. The CDR3 region has the DNA TGTGCCAGCAGCCCGGGGACAGGGGGCATAGAGACCCAGTACTTC. Drawing the rest from reference TRBV11-2 and TRBJ2-5, the complete variable domain is EAGVAQSPRYKIIEKRQSVAFWCNPISGHATLYWYQQILGQGPKLLIQFQNNGVVDDSQLPKDRFSAERLKGVDSTLKIQPAKLEDSAVYLCASSPGTGGIETQYFGPGTRLLVL.

The J gene is TRBJ1-1, the V gene TRBV29-1, with D perhaps matching TRBD1 (5 bases). V dropped 8 bases and J dropped 4 bases, with 17 bases sitting between them. CDR3 length equals 13 residues. The V gene's germline CDR1 is SQVTM and CDR2 ANQGSEA. The CDR3 sequence: CSSLPGGTTEAFF. The CDR3 region has the DNA TGCAGCTCTCTTCCGGGGGGGACCACTGAAGCTTTCTTT.

The rearrangement links TRBV15 to TRBJ2-3; TRBD1 matches at 8 bases. Germline V CDR1 and CDR2: LNHNV, YYDKDF (reference sequence). V lost 0 bases and J lost 7; bases outside the gene matches: 12. The CDR3 sequence is 17 residues long. CDR3 in DNA: TGTGCCACCAGCAGAGATTGGGAGACAGGGGTGATGCATACGCAGTATTTT. Translation gives CATSRDWETGVMHTQYF.

This chain uses TRBV7-2 with TRBJ1-4; the match to TRBD1 covers 7 bases. The germline gives CDR1 SGHTA, CDR2 FQGNSA. This CDR3 region has 15 residues. The junction had 3 bases not matched to a gene; V was cut back by 4 bases and J by 1 base. This chain's CDR3 is CASSSQGVTNEKLFF. The CDR3 DNA sequence: TGTGCCAGCAGCTCGCAGGGGGTAACTAATGAAAAACTGTTTTTT.

This chain connects TRBV7-2 to TRBJ1-5, with D unresolved. Trimming shortened V by 5 bases and J by 1 base, and 6 bases separated the two germline ends. The CDR3 contains 13 residues. From germline, CDR1 is SGHTA and CDR2 FQGNSA. The CDR3 reads CASSPPSNQPQHF. CDR3 sequence (DNA): TGTGCCAGCAGCCCCCCGAGCAATCAGCCCCAGCATTTT.

The chain couples TRBV9 to TRBJ1-5, with D maybe TRBD1 (5 bases). This CDR3 has 14 residues. Germline V gene lookup returns CDR1 SGDLS and CDR2 YYNGEE. The V end lost 3 bases, the J end lost 3 bases, and 10 bases lay between the germline ends. In DNA, the CDR3 is TGTGCCAGCAGCGACCGACAGACCAATCAGCCCCAGCATTTT. This translates into CASSDRQTNQPQHF.

This chain uses TRBV7-9 with TRBJ1-1; possibly TRBD1 for D (6 bases). Germline CDR1 is SEHNR and CDR2 is FQNEAQ (reference sequence). There are 14 residues in the CDR3. V lost 5 bases and J 1 base, leaving 11 bases between the germline ends. The CDR3 loop reads CASSRGDKNTEAFF. CDR3 nucleotide sequence: TGTGCCAGCAGCCGGGGGGACAAGAACACTGAAGCTTTCTTT.

The V call is TRBV9, the J call TRBJ2-3, with no clear D. This CDR3 contains 12 residues. Germline V gene sequence: CDR1 SGDLS, CDR2 YYNGEE. Between the trimmed V and J ends, which lost 3 bases and 2 bases, there was a span of 4 bases. The CDR3 region has the DNA TGTGCCAGCAGCGGACTCACAGATACGCAGTATTTT. This gives the protein CASSGLTDTQYF.

This CDR3 reads CASRSGATPYEQYF. CDR3 nucleotide sequence: TGCGCCAGTCGTAGCGGGGCTACCCCCTACGAGCAGTACTTC. This chain uses TRBV10-2 with TRBJ2-7; 8 positions match TRBD2. The CDR3 covers 14 residues. Germline CDR1 and CDR2: WSHSY and SAAADI. The ends lost 9 bases at V and 2 bases at J; junction bases unmatched: 9.

The rearrangement joins TRBV7-6 to TRBJ2-7, with 8 nucleotides matching TRBD1. Germline-derived CDR1 and CDR2 are SGHVS and FNYEAQ. The V gene end was trimmed by 5 bases and the J gene end by 3 bases; junction bases not matched to a gene: 9. This CDR3 spans 15 amino acids. The CDR3 DNA is TGTGCCAGCAGCCGAGGGCCGGGACAGGACTACGAGCAGTACTTC. Its protein product is CASSRGPGQDYEQYF.

V usage is TRBV3-1 (or the pseudogene TRBV3-2) and J usage is TRBJ1-5; D remains ambiguous. Trimming took off 3 bases at V and 4 bases at J, with 10 bases between the two ends. The CDR3 loop spans 14 amino acids. Germline V gives CDR1 LGHDT, CDR2 YNNKEL (reference sequence). CDR3 DNA sequence: TGTGCCAGCAGCCAGACGGGAACTAATCAGCCCCAGCATTTT. This encodes CASSQTGTNQPQHF.

This clone has more than one count but fewer than ten. V is TRBV9 and J is TRBJ2-5, with D perhaps TRBD2 (5 bases). Germline V gives CDR1 SGDLS, CDR2 YYNGEE. This CDR3 is 17 amino acids long. V was shortened by 0 bases and J by 2 bases, with 17 bases between the two germline ends. The CDR3 sequence is CASSVGITGSGQETQYF. Here the CDR3 DNA reads TGTGCCAGCAGCGTAGGAATAACCGGGTCGGGGCAAGAGACCCAGTACTTC.

The gene calls are TRBV28 and TRBJ1-3; D is undetermined. The CDR3 length is 14 residues. CDR1 and CDR2 from the germline V gene are MDHEN and SYDVKM. Trimming removed 2 bases at V and 8 bases at J, with 13 bases between. CDR3 nucleotides: TGTGCCAGCAGTTTAGGCCGGGTGGGTTACACCATATATTTT. Translated: CASSLGRVGYTIYF.

V gene TRBV4-2 combines with J gene TRBJ2-7, with 10 bases that match TRBD2. Trimming took 2 bases from V and 6 from J; bases not matched to a gene: 16. This CDR3 is 18 amino acids long. Looked up from germline, CDR1 is LGHNA and CDR2 is YNFKEQ. Here the CDR3 reads CASSQPTSSGSEASEQYF. The CDR3 DNA is TGTGCCAGCAGCCAACCCACTTCTAGCGGGAGCGAGGCTAGCGAGCAGTACTTC.

This clone has a single count. V usage is TRBV30 and J usage is TRBJ1-1, with D unclear. The CDR3 covers 13 residues. The V and J ends lost 4 bases and 10 bases respectively, with 19 bases between them. Germline CDR1 GTSNPN, CDR2 SVGIG (reference sequence). The CDR3 nucleotides are TGTGCCTGGAATGAGGCAGCGCCCGGGGTAGCTTTCTTT. Its protein is CAWNEAAPGVAFF. The whole variable domain, remainder taken from reference TRBV30 and TRBJ1-1, is SQTIHQWPATLVQPVGSPLSLECTVEGTSNPNLYWYRQAAGRGLQLLFYSVGIGQISSEVPQNLSASRPQDRQFILSSKKLLLSDSGFYLCAWNEAAPGVAFFGQGTRLTVV.

The chain recombines TRBV5-1 with TRBJ2-5; 7 nucleotides line up with TRBD2. Germline CDR1 is SGHRS and CDR2 is YFSETQ. The ends lost 0 bases at V and 2 bases at J; junction bases unmatched: 4. The CDR3 is made up of 15 amino acids. In DNA, the CDR3 is TGCGCCAGCAGCTTGGGTGACGGGGGGCAAGAGACCCAGTACTTC. Amino acid sequence: CASSLGDGGQETQYF.

The chain carries TRBV9 and TRBJ1-2; 7 bases map to TRBD1. J was trimmed by 6 bases and V by 3 bases; bases with no gene match: 5. The germline CDR1 and CDR2 sequences are SGDLS and YYNGEE. This CDR3 spans 13 amino acids. DNA of the CDR3: TGTGCCAGCAGCGGACCAGGGGGTCATGGCTACACCTTC. This encodes CASSGPGGHGYTF. The whole variable domain, remainder taken from reference TRBV9 and TRBJ1-2, is DSGVTQTPKHLITATGQRVTLRCSPRSGDLSVYWYQQSLDQGLQFLIQYYNGEERAKGNILERFSAQQFPDLHSELNLSSLELGDSALYFCASSGPGGHGYTFGSGTRLTVV.